This entry concerns a single TCR beta chain. Its antigen remains unidentified. This sample was included in a study of T cells in localized non-small cell lung cancer. General study findings and limits: The study linked higher blood T cell density to longer overall survival. Adjacent lung held a median roughly 60 of the top 100 tumor clones. Since sequencing was restricted to only one region of the tumor, intratumor heterogeneity remains a possibility. Clonality peaked in uninvolved adjacent lung rather than tumor.

Produced via immunoSEQ multiplex PCR; TCRdb's table is partial and in-frame only. Of some 90,000 clones listed, approximately 88% are singletons. The V gene's germline CDR1 is LNHNV and CDR2 YYDKDF (reference sequence). V gave up 10 bases and J gave up 0 bases, with 13 bases separating them. This CDR3 has 14 amino acids. This clonotype was sampled from a man between 35 and 75 years old with stage I squamous cell lung carcinoma. The material sequenced was peripheral blood, taken before any cancer treatment. V usage is TRBV15 and J usage is TRBJ1-3; D is possibly TRBD1 (5 bases). CDR3 in amino acids: CAIWGDSSGNTIYF. The CDR3 DNA sequence: TGTGCCATCTGGGGGGATAGCTCTGGAAACACCATATATTTT.